This T cell receptor (beta chain) originates from a study of blood T cell repertoires in COVID-19. In the study overall: Samples of COVID-19 (acute and convalescent) were obtained from the United States, Italy and Spain.

Measured with immunoSEQ multiplex PCR; TCRdb has only the in-frame clones, and not every one. The sample lists 140,000 or so clones, around 87% occurring once. This CDR3 spans 16 amino acids. V lost 3 bases and J lost 1, with 13 bases in between. Per the germline V gene, CDR1 is SGDLS and CDR2 is YYNGEE. The sample was peripheral blood. The chain joins TRBV9 to TRBJ2-2; D gene unclear. The receptor comes from a man aged 50-59 years who had recovered from COVID-19. The CDR3: CASSAGGDQNTGELFF. The DNA of the CDR3 is TGTGCCAGCAGCGCCGGTGGAGACCAGAACACCGGGGAGCTGTTTTTT.